Reported below is one TCR beta chain. This clonotype is medium-sized (0.01 to 0.1%) in terms of sample share. One base away there is no much larger clone; base qualities are not given. The CDR3 contains 17 residues, cysteine and phenylalanine counted. The DNA shown is the 51-base CDR3, in frame from base 1. The germline V gene supplies CDR1 SGHRS and CDR2 YFSETQ. Trimming takes 5 bases from V and 4 bases from J, and the germline ends sit 23 bases apart. PBMCs were labeled with CellTrace CFSE and were cultured for about 6 days in RPMI containing around 7.8% human serum plus peptide pools at approximately 0.93 ug/mL each. On a BD FACSAria, proliferating CD4 T cells were sorted without fixation as live CD56-CD19-CD16-CD3+CD4+ CFSE-low cells. The enrolled adults were healthy, and microneutralization screening showed them to be seronegative for ZIKV, JEV, YFV, DENV and WNV. Samples were obtained from a phase 1, double-blinded, randomized, placebo-controlled trial of an alum-adjuvanted Zika purified-inactivated virus (ZPIV) vaccine. Peripheral blood mononuclear cells were isolated by standard procedure and were kept frozen in liquid nitrogen until use.

The data belong to a study of Japanese encephalitis immunity and Zika vaccine responses (dated by TCRdb to the early 2020s). Regarding the study in general: The included participants were given three 5.0 ug doses of alum-adjuvanted ZPIV at weeks 0, 4 and 28. More than 5 representative participants from each pre-vaccination group were selected for TCR sequencing, using samples from week 0 (after pre-vaccination and before ZPIV) and week 52. TCR repertoires were also analyzed from a few flavivirus-naive individuals at weeks 2, 6 and 52 after starting ZPIV vaccination. The ZIKV peptides, 15-mers that overlapped by 11 residues, were chosen for containing NetMHCpan/NetMHCII-predicted epitopes with affinity below 50 nM. About 12 participants were given two doses of JEV vaccine (IXIARO) 28 days apart, two to three months before the first ZPIV dose. Before ZPIV, about twelve participants got a single dose of YFV vaccine (YF-VAX), while nine participants were flavivirus-naive. Stimulations used ZIKV structural-protein peptide pools split into flavivirus-conserved and non-conserved sets, or JEV or YFV peptides matching the pre-vaccination. The study tested whether prior Japanese encephalitis virus (JEV) or yellow fever virus (YFV) vaccination shaped CD4 T cell responses to the Zika vaccine. The full study reports these points: In JEV-pre-vaccinated donors, the repertoire richness of CD4 T cells responding to conserved ZIKV epitopes decreased significantly after ZPIV. Samples clustered by participant with no similarity between individuals, suggesting no public TCRs were detected. Only a few individuals showed CD8 T cell responses to ZIKV peptide pools, and those responses were very low in magnitude. Repertoire similarity across time-points and stimulations was higher in JEV-pre-vaccinated donors than in YFV-pre-vaccinated donors, indicating more clonotypes shared between ZIKV and JEV stimulation. Rather than the whole vaccinated cohort, the analysis covered just a subset of trial participants, namely those who received three doses and had adequate samples. Sample size limitations prevented peptide-pool deconvolution, so the individual peptides driving cross-reactive responses were not identified.

The receptor library was made with 5' RACE. TCRbeta libraries were pooled in proportion to their sorted cell numbers before sequencing. Total RNA from sorted cells was extracted with RNAzol RT, and cDNA was made with an oligo(dT) primer and a template-switching oligo. Using Kapa HiFi, PCR amplified the TCRbeta V-CDR3-J region between a SMARTer oligo primer and a TCRbeta constant-region primer. A second PCR attached Illumina adaptors and sample-specific index barcodes, followed by HighPrep bead cleanup and Bioanalyzer confirmation of a band of roughly 650 bp. Libraries were sequenced on an Illumina MiSeq with 2x151 bp paired-end reads. Regarding the original processing steps: An in-house Java program demultiplexed the reads, while MiXCR assigned TCRbeta annotations and counted clonotypes. Repertoire overlap used Morisita-Horn indices from the R package vegan, with UPGMA clustering and Circos plots of recurring clonotypes. Shannon diversity and richness were each normalized to the maximum value possible given the input cell numbers, so the resulting values fell between 0 and 1. MUSCLE was used to align CDR3beta sequences, SeqinR to compute distances, and R to plot multidimensional scaling. The public reads were quality trimmed at Q25 with fastp and then assembled into clones with MiXCR by TCRdb, keeping productive beta chains. Rows merge per CDR3 protein into single entries with the most common DNA and genes. These V and J calls derive from TCRdb rather than the authors' analysis. This sample gives about 470 distinct CDR3 sequences in total; 2.5% to 4% of them show up just once. The top ten clonotypes cover around 25% of the sample.

This chain is built from TRBV5-1 and TRBJ2-3, with TRBD1 tentatively as D gene (5 bases match). The receptor was isolated from an adult woman who received an inactivated Zika virus vaccine. Sequenced material: antigen-activated CD4+ T cells from blood, cultured, taken during a Zika inactivated vaccine study. The bases are TGCGCCAGCAGTCCAGACCCTCCCTGGTGGGGCGCAGATACGCAGTATTTT. This codes for CASSPDPPWWGADTQYF.